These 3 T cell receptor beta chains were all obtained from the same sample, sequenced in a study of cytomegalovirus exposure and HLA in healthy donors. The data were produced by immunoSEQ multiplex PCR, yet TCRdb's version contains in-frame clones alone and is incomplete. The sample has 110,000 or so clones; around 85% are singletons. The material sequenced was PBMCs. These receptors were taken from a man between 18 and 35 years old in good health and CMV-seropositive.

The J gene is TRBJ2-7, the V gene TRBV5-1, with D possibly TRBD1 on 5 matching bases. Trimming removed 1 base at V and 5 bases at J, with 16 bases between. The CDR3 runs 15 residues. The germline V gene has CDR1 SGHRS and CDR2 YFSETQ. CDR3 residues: CASSLNPQGNDEQYF. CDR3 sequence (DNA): TGCGCCAGCAGCTTGAATCCCCAGGGTAACGACGAGCAGTACTTC.

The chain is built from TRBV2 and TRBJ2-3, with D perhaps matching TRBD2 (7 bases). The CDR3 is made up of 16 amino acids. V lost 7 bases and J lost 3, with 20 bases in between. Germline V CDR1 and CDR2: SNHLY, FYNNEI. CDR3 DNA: TGTGCCAGCATGCCGGATGGCAGGGGAGGGACAGATACGCAGTATTTT. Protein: CASMPDGRGGTDTQYF.

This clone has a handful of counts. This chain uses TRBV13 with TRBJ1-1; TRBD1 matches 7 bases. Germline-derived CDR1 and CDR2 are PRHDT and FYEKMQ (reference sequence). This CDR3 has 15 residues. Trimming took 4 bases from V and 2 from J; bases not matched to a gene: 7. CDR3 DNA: TGTGCCAGCAGCTCCAGACAGGGAGGTAACACTGAAGCTTTCTTT. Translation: CASSSRQGGNTEAFF.